This TCR beta chain was retrieved from a study of CD8 T cells in Susac syndrome. Study conclusions and caveats: CD8+ clonal expansion in Susac peaked in TEMRA cells and active patients.

Germline lookup yields CDR1 PRHDT and CDR2 FYEKMQ (reference sequence). The CDR3 loop spans 13 amino acids. Trimming took off 5 bases at V and 12 bases at J, with 14 bases between the two ends. On this clonotype itself: Antigen: not known.

Each Susac syndrome patient had definite or probable disease by recently defined criteria. Reverse transcription used about 0.5 to 1 ug RNA and random hexamers. immunoSEQ multiplex PCR amplified TCR beta CDR3 across 54 Vbeta, 13 Jbeta. TCRdb passed the immunoSEQ multiplex PCR reads through MiXCR, listing each CDR3 protein once. The table includes 95,000 to 150,000 distinct CDR3 sequences, 85% to 95% detected once. The sequence came from a human donor with Susac syndrome. The V gene is TRBV13, the J gene TRBJ1-6; D not certain. The sample comprised CD8+ T cells from PBMCs. The DNA of the CDR3 is TGTGCCAGCAGCCCTCGACAAGTGAGACCCCTCCACTTT. Translating gives CASSPRQVRPLHF. The whole variable domain, filled in from reference TRBV13 and TRBJ1-6, reads AAGVIQSPRHLIKEKRETATLKCYPIPRHDTVYWYQQGPGQDPQFLISFYEKMQSDKGSIPDRFSAQQFSDYHSELNMSSLELGDSALYFCASSPRQVRPLHFGNGTRLTVT.